The 24 T cell receptor beta chains reported below all come from one sample, sequenced in a study of control samples from healthy donors and cancer patients. The table came from immunoSEQ multiplex PCR; TCRdb's copy has only in-frame clones and leaves some out. The sample has about 130,000 clones; 90% are singletons. The specimen sequenced was blood. These TCRs come from a man in his forties in good health.

The chain joins TRBV7-2 to TRBJ1-2; 7 nucleotides align to TRBD1. Germline values: CDR1 SGHTA, CDR2 FQGNSA. The CDR3 has 14 amino acids. With V trimmed by 1 base and J by 7 bases, 6 bases remained unmatched. CDR3 sequence: CASSLDTGERGYTF. The CDR3, as DNA: TGTGCCAGCAGCTTAGATACAGGGGAACGTGGCTACACCTTC.

The chain employs TRBV11-2 and TRBJ1-1; D gene ambiguous. V was clipped by 0 bases and J by 8 bases, with 13 bases between them. Germline CDR1 SGHAT, CDR2 FQNNGV. This CDR3 has 14 residues. Here the CDR3 reads CASSLDLYGSEAFF. Here the CDR3 DNA reads TGTGCCAGCAGCTTAGATTTATATGGGTCGGAAGCTTTCTTT.

Written as DNA, the CDR3 is TGTGCCAGCAGCTTACAGGGGGGTACTGGAAACACCATATATTTT. This sequence encodes CASSLQGGTGNTIYF. The rearrangement joins TRBV5-4 to TRBJ1-3, with TRBD1 matching over 8 bases. The V and J ends lost 2 bases and 2 bases, in that order; junction bases with no gene match: 3. The germline V gene has CDR1 SGHNT and CDR2 YYREEE (reference sequence). The CDR3 sequence is 15 residues long. The whole variable domain, remainder taken from reference TRBV5-4 and TRBJ1-3, is ETGVTQSPTHLIKTRGQQVTLRCSSQSGHNTVSWYQQALGQGPQFIFQYYREEENGRGNFPPRFSGLQFPNYSSELNVNALELDDSALYLCASSLQGGTGNTIYFGEGSWLTVV.

This clone appeared many times. The chain recombines TRBV5-1 with TRBJ1-1; possibly TRBD1 for D (6 bases). The CDR3 totals 15 residues. From germline, CDR1 is SGHRS and CDR2 YFSETQ. V lost 7 bases and J lost 8, with 24 bases in between. CDR3 in amino acids: CASRPDLSTGSEAFF. CDR3 nucleotides: TGCGCCAGCCGCCCCGACCTCTCAACAGGGTCAGAAGCTTTCTTT.

J is TRBJ1-2 and V is TRBV5-6; D is unresolved. The CDR3 loop spans 14 amino acids. Germline V gene data show CDR1 as SGHDT and CDR2 as YYEEEE. V gave up 2 bases and J gave up 3 bases, with 11 bases separating them. DNA for the CDR3: TGTGCCAGCAGCTTCGAGGACGCGGACTATGGCTACACCTTC. Encoded protein: CASSFEDADYGYTF.

This rearrangement joins TRBV7-8 to TRBJ1-1, with D perhaps TRBD1 (6 bases). Deletions cut 2 bases from V and 5 bases from J, with 9 bases between. Germline V gene data show CDR1 as SGHVS and CDR2 as FQNEAQ. The CDR3 has 13 amino acids. DNA for the CDR3: TGTGCCAGCAGCTTATTAGGGGGTACTGAAGCTTTCTTT. Its protein is CASSLLGGTEAFF.

This clone has just a few counts. V is TRBV6-5 and J is TRBJ1-4; the D gene is possibly TRBD1 (6 bases). CDR3 size: 12 residues. In germline, CDR1 is MNHEY, CDR2 SVGAGI. Trimming cost V 6 bases and J 8 bases, with 10 bases left between them. The CDR3 sequence: CASRQGWEKLFF. In DNA, the CDR3 is TGTGCCAGCAGACAGGGCTGGGAAAAACTGTTTTTT.

V and J are TRBV2 and TRBJ2-7, with 12 bases aligning to TRBD1. The V gene's germline CDR1 is SNHLY and CDR2 FYNNEI. CDR3 length: 15 residues. V was clipped by 6 bases and J by 3 bases; unmatched bases: 6. This CDR3 is CASSTRDRGLYEQYF. DNA of the CDR3: TGTGCCAGCAGCACCCGGGACAGGGGGCTCTACGAGCAGTACTTC. Supplemented by reference TRBV2 and TRBJ2-7, the full variable domain reads EPEVTQTPSHQVTQMGQEVILRCVPISNHLYFYWYRQILGQKVEFLVSFYNNEISEKSEIFDDQFSVERPDGSNFTLKIRSTKLEDSAMYFCASSTRDRGLYEQYFGPGTRLTVT.

The chain combines TRBV9 with TRBJ2-7; no clear D. Between the trimmed V and J ends, which lost 4 bases and 2 bases, there was a span of 10 bases. This CDR3 is built from 13 residues. Germline V gene sequence: CDR1 SGDLS, CDR2 YYNGEE. CDR3 DNA sequence: TGTGCCAGCAGCCCCGGAAGCCCCTACGAGCAGTACTTC. Translated, it gives CASSPGSPYEQYF.

The V call is TRBV7-9, the J call TRBJ2-7; weak D call: TRBD2 (6 bases). CDR3 length: 17 amino acids. CDR1 and CDR2 (germline): SEHNR, FQNEAQ (reference sequence). The germline V and J ends were trimmed by 4 bases and 0 bases, with 19 bases remaining between them. The CDR3 loop reads CASSSHIGRRNSYEQYF. The CDR3, as DNA: TGTGCCAGCAGCTCGCATATCGGGAGACGGAACTCCTACGAGCAGTACTTC.

V usage is TRBV9 and J usage is TRBJ1-2; 7 positions agree with TRBD1. The trim removed 3 bases at V and 6 bases at J, leaving 11 bases unmatched. Looked up from germline, CDR1 is SGDLS and CDR2 is YYNGEE. CDR3 size: 15 residues. The CDR3 region has the DNA TGTGCCAGCAGCGCCCGGGACAGAGATCTCAATGGCTACACCTTC. This codes for CASSARDRDLNGYTF.

V is TRBV6-5 and J is TRBJ2-5, with D perhaps matching TRBD1 or TRBD2 (5 bases each). Per germline, CDR1 MNHEY and CDR2 SVGAGI. The CDR3 runs to 15 residues. V gave up 6 bases and J gave up 5 bases, with 19 bases separating them. CDR3 sequence reads: CASRDDEGPGETQYF. DNA for the CDR3: TGTGCCAGCAGAGACGATGAGGGACCGGGGGAGACCCAGTACTTC.

The V call is TRBV7-8, the J call TRBJ2-7; no definite D call. Germline V gene sequence: CDR1 SGHVS, CDR2 FQNEAQ. The length of the CDR3 is 13 residues. Trimming removed 3 bases from V and 2 bases from J, with 8 bases in between. The CDR3: CASSFDTPYEQYF. The CDR3 region has the DNA TGTGCCAGCAGCTTCGACACGCCCTACGAGCAGTACTTC.

The chain is built from TRBV14 and TRBJ1-3; D is undetermined. Trimming removed 4 bases from V and 2 bases from J, with 15 bases in between. Per germline, CDR1 SGHDN and CDR2 FVKESK. CDR3 length: 16 residues. CDR3 DNA sequence: TGTGCCAGCAGCCGAAGCAGACCCTTTGCTGGAAACACCATATATTTT. Translated, it gives CASSRSRPFAGNTIYF.

The chain links TRBV11-3 to TRBJ2-1; 11 bases are a match to TRBD2. V trimming: 5 bases; J trimming: 0 bases; junction bases outside the gene matches: 6. The germline V gene encodes CDR1 SGHNT and CDR2 YENEEA. The CDR3 extends over 17 amino acids. CDR3 protein: CASSRTSGSSSYNEQFF. CDR3 DNA: TGTGCCAGCAGCCGGACTAGCGGGTCTAGCTCCTACAATGAGCAGTTCTTC.

The rearrangement joins TRBV30 to TRBJ1-3, with a tentative D call TRBD1 (5 bases). The CDR3 is 13 residues long. Trimming removed 2 bases at V and 4 bases at J, with 9 bases between. Looked up from germline, CDR1 is GTSNPN and CDR2 is SVGIG (reference sequence). The CDR3 nucleotides are TGTGCCTGGAGTAGGGCAGGGGGAAACACCATATATTTT. Its translation: CAWSRAGGNTIYF. Together with reference TRBV30 and TRBJ1-3, the CDR3 gives the full variable domain: SQTIHQWPATLVQPVGSPLSLECTVEGTSNPNLYWYRQAAGRGLQLLFYSVGIGQISSEVPQNLSASRPQDRQFILSSKKLLLSDSGFYLCAWSRAGGNTIYFGEGSWLTVV.

The chain recombines TRBV5-1 with TRBJ1-6; no clear D gene. Per germline, CDR1 SGHRS and CDR2 YFSETQ. V lost 4 bases and J lost 10, with 12 bases in between. This CDR3 contains 13 residues. The CDR3 DNA follows: TGCGCCAGCAGCGACGGTGACGGGTCACCCCTCCACTTT. Its translation is CASSDGDGSPLHF.

This chain joins TRBV6-5 and TRBJ2-3; 15 bases agree with TRBD2. This CDR3 has 14 amino acids. Germline values: CDR1 MNHEY, CDR2 SVGAGI. The J segment lost 5 bases and the V segment lost 8 bases, leaving 2 bases of the junction unmatched. CDR3 loop: CASGTSGGRDTQYF. The CDR3 nucleotides are TGTGCCAGCGGGACTAGCGGGGGGAGAGATACGCAGTATTTT.

V usage is TRBV7-2 and J usage is TRBJ1-1; D gene unclear. The CDR3 is 14 residues long. Germline V gene sequence: CDR1 SGHTA, CDR2 FQGNSA. Trimming pared 2 bases from V and 4 bases from J, leaving 11 bases between. CDR3 loop: CASSLYGWGTEAFF. The CDR3 nucleotides are TGTGCCAGCAGCTTATATGGCTGGGGCACTGAAGCTTTCTTT.

The genes are TRBV7-2 and TRBJ1-1; D perhaps matches TRBD1 (5 bases). With 3 bases removed from V and 10 bases from J, the gap between germline ends came to 9 bases. CDR3 length equals 11 residues. Per germline, CDR1 SGHTA and CDR2 FQGNSA. In DNA, the CDR3 is TGTGCCAGCAGCTTTGACAGACTAGCTTTCTTT. Amino acid sequence: CASSFDRLAFF. Combining the CDR3 with reference TRBV7-2 and TRBJ1-1 gives the whole variable domain GAGVSQSPSNKVTEKGKDVELRCDPISGHTALYWYRQSLGQGLEFLIYFQGNSAPDKSGLPSDRFSAERTGGSVSTLTIQRTQQEDSAVYLCASSFDRLAFFGQGTRLTVV.

The chain combines TRBV28 with TRBJ1-2, with D tentatively TRBD1 (5 bases). V lost 2 bases to trimming and J lost 0 bases, with 10 bases between them. CDR1 and CDR2 (germline): MDHEN, SYDVKM. CDR3 length equals 15 residues. CDR3 residues: CASSLRQTSNYGYTF. The CDR3 nucleotides are TGTGCCAGCAGTTTACGACAGACGTCTAACTATGGCTACACCTTC.

The chain joins TRBV5-1 to TRBJ1-2; maybe TRBD1 (6 bases). The CDR3 has 15 amino acids. From germline, CDR1 is SGHRS and CDR2 YFSETQ. V lost 5 bases to trimming and J lost 4 bases, with 18 bases between them. The CDR3 DNA sequence: TGCGCCAGCAGGGACCGGACAGCTAATATCTATGGCTACACCTTC. It translates to CASRDRTANIYGYTF. Drawing the rest from reference TRBV5-1 and TRBJ1-2, the complete variable domain is KAGVTQTPRYLIKTRGQQVTLSCSPISGHRSVSWYQQTPGQGLQFLFEYFSETQRNKGNFPGRFSGRQFSNSRSEMNVSTLELGDSALYLCASRDRTANIYGYTFGSGTRLTVV.

The rearrangement joins TRBV10-3 to TRBJ2-3; D gene ambiguous. The CDR3 extends over 13 amino acids. The germline V gene encodes CDR1 ENHRY and CDR2 SYGVKD. V dropped 2 bases and J dropped 3 bases, with 6 bases sitting between them. The CDR3 sequence is CAISEPKTDTQYF. The CDR3 DNA reads TGTGCCATCAGTGAGCCTAAAACAGATACGCAGTATTTT.

This clone occurred once. The chain uses TRBV7-3 and TRBJ2-1; 10 positions agree with TRBD1. Germline-derived CDR1 and CDR2 are SGHTA and FQGTGA. V lost 5 bases and J lost 10; bases outside the gene matches: 8. There are 14 residues in the CDR3. CDR3 nucleotides: TGTGCCAGCAGCCCCTGGACAGGGGGGAGCGAGCAGTTCTTC. Translated, it gives CASSPWTGGSEQFF.